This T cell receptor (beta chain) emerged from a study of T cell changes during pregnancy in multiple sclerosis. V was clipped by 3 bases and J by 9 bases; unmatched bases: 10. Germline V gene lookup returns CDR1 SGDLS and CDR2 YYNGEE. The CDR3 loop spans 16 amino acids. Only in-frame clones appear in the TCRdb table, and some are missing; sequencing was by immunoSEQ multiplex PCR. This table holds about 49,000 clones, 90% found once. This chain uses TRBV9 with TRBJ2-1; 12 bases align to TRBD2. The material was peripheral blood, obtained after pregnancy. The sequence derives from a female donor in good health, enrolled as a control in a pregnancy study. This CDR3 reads CASSASGTSGFGEQFF. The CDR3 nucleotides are TGTGCCAGCAGCGCCTCCGGGACTAGCGGGTTCGGTGAGCAGTTCTTC.